This T cell receptor beta chain was recovered during a study of blood T cell repertoires in COVID-19. The overall study: The study drew acute and convalescent COVID-19 samples from the United States, Italy and Spain. Nucleic acid was either cDNA or gDNA, and it came from T cells, B-cell-depleted T cells, or PBMCs.

Per the original methods: Counts of nucleated cells, estimated from reference gene primer amplification, were obtained. Clones were sequenced by immunoSEQ multiplex PCR, and TCRdb holds only the in-frame ones, with some missing. V and J calls and clone size are those listed in that table; D and trimming were worked out from the DNA. The sample shows about 200,000 clones, 70% to 90% of them seen only once. The CDR3 has 17 amino acids. The V gene end was trimmed by 0 bases and the J gene end by 5 bases; junction bases not matched to a gene: 11. Germline lookup yields CDR1 WSHSY and CDR2 SAAADI. Material for sequencing was peripheral blood. The clonotype comes from a woman in her forties who had recovered from COVID-19. The chain uses TRBV10-2 and TRBJ2-7; 9 bases line up with TRBD2. DNA of the CDR3: TGCGCCAGCAGTGAGTCGAAGGGACTAGCAGGGATCGACGAGCAGTACTTC. This codes for CASSESKGLAGIDEQYF.